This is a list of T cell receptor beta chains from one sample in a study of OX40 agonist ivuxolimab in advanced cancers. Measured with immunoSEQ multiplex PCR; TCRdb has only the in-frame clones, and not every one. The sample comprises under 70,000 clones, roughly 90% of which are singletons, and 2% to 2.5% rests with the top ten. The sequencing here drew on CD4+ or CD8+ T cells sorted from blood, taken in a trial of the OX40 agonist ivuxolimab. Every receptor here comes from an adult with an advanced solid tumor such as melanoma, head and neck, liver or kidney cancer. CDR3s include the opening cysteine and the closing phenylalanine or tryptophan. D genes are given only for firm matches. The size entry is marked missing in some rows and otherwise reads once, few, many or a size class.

DNA: TGTGCCACCACCCAAAAGTTTCTGGGGGCGACGACCTACAATGAGCAGTTCTTC
CDR3: CATTQKFLGATTYNEQFF
J: TRBJ2-1
V: TRBV28
size: NA
length: 18
D: NA

DNA: TGCGTCAGCAGAACGGGCCTTTACGAGCAGTACTTC
CDR3: CVSRTGLYEQYF
J: TRBJ2-7
V: TRBV5-1
size: NA
length: 12
D: NA

DNA: TGTGCCAGCAGCCCCTTTCAAACGAATGAAAAACTGTTTTTT
CDR3: CASSPFQTNEKLFF
J: TRBJ1-4
V: TRBV11-2
size: NA
length: 14
D: NA

DNA: TGTGCCAGCAGCCAAGAACACAATCAGCCCCAGCATTTT
CDR3: CASSQEHNQPQHF
J: TRBJ1-5
V: TRBV7-2
size: NA
length: 13
D: NA

DNA: TGTGCCAGTACCACAGCCTCGTCCTCCGGAAACACCATATATTTT
CDR3: CASTTASSSGNTIYF
J: TRBJ1-3
V: TRBV19
size: NA
length: 15
D: NA

DNA: TGCGCCAGCAGCCCGACTAGCAATCAGCCCCAGCATTTT
CDR3: CASSPTSNQPQHF
J: TRBJ1-5
V: TRBV5-1
size: NA
length: 13
D: NA

DNA: TGCACCAGCAGCCAAGACCCTTCTACGGGCGGGTCCAACACCGGGGAGCTGTTTTTT
CDR3: CTSSQDPSTGGSNTGELFF
J: TRBJ2-2
V: TRBV1
size: NA
length: 19
D: NA

DNA: TGTGCCAGCAGCCCCGGCCTCCAGCAACAAGAGACCCAGTACTTC
CDR3: CASSPGLQQQETQYF
J: TRBJ2-5
V: TRBV11-1
size: NA
length: 15
D: NA

DNA: TGTGCCAGCAGCGACCAGGGCTGGGGCTACACCTTC
CDR3: CASSDQGWGYTF
J: TRBJ1-2
V: TRBV9
size: NA
length: 12
D: NA

DNA: TGTGCCAGCAGCCCGAATAGGGACACCCTAAATCAGCCCCAGCATTTT
CDR3: CASSPNRDTLNQPQHF
J: TRBJ1-5
V: TRBV7-8
size: NA
length: 16
D: NA

DNA: TGTGCCAGCAGCAAAGCCGAGGGCCCGGAGACCCAGTACTTC
CDR3: CASSKAEGPETQYF
J: TRBJ2-5
V: TRBV21-1
size: once
length: 14
D: NA

DNA: TGTGCCAGCGGACGGGTGGGGGATACGCAGTATTTT
CDR3: CASGRVGDTQYF
J: TRBJ2-3
V: TRBV7-2
size: NA
length: 12
D: NA

DNA: TGTGCCAGCAGCTTGGATGGCCCGCAAGAGACCCAGTACTTC
CDR3: CASSLDGPQETQYF
J: TRBJ2-5
V: TRBV7-2
size: NA
length: 14
D: NA

DNA: TGTGCCTGGAGTGGGGGGGACAATGAAAAACTGTTTTTT
CDR3: CAWSGGDNEKLFF
J: TRBJ1-4
V: TRBV30
size: once
length: 13
D: NA

DNA: TGTGCCAGCAGTTTACGGTCAGGACCTAATGAAAAACTGTTTTTT
CDR3: CASSLRSGPNEKLFF
J: TRBJ1-4
V: TRBV27
size: few
length: 15
D: NA

DNA: TGTGCCAGCAGTTCCACACAGTTATCTGGAAACACCATATATTTT
CDR3: CASSSTQLSGNTIYF
J: TRBJ1-3
V: TRBV28
size: NA
length: 15
D: NA

DNA: TGTGCCAGCAGGCTACTAGCGGGAGGGCCGGATACGCAGTATTTT
CDR3: CASRLLAGGPDTQYF
J: TRBJ2-3
V: TRBV6-6
size: NA
length: 15
D: TRBD2

DNA: TGTGCCAGCAGTTCCCCCGGGGCGATTGAAAAACTGTTTTTT
CDR3: CASSSPGAIEKLFF
J: TRBJ1-4
V: TRBV6-5
size: NA
length: 14
D: NA

DNA: TGTGCCAGCAGGACCCCTTCGTACGAGCAGTACTTC
CDR3: CASRTPSYEQYF
J: TRBJ2-7
V: TRBV28
size: NA
length: 12
D: NA

DNA: TGTGCCAGCAGTTATCGTGGCGTCCATCAGCCCCAGCATTTT
CDR3: CASSYRGVHQPQHF
J: TRBJ1-5
V: TRBV6-1
size: NA
length: 14
D: NA

DNA: TGTGCCAGCAGTCCCGGGACCATCTTTAATGAGCAGTTCTTC
CDR3: CASSPGTIFNEQFF
J: TRBJ2-1
V: TRBV7-7
size: NA
length: 14
D: NA

DNA: TGTGCCAGCAGACCGGGACGGTTGAACACTGAAGCTTTCTTT
CDR3: CASRPGRLNTEAFF
J: TRBJ1-1
V: TRBV11-2
size: once
length: 14
D: NA